These 20 T cell receptor beta chains were all obtained from the same sample, sequenced in a study of graft-versus-host responses after intestinal transplantation. Measured with immunoSEQ multiplex PCR; TCRdb has only the in-frame clones, and not every one. The sample holds 6,000 to 8,500 clones, around 30% seen once. The sequencing used alloreactive CD4+ T cells from a mixed lymphocyte reaction culture, collected before transplantation. Subset noted: CFSE-low proliferating T cells sorted from roughly six-day pre-transplant mixed lymphocyte reaction (GvH or HvG direction). Every receptor here comes from a human patient who was an organ donor for intestinal transplantation.

This clone ranks as medium-sized (0.01 to 0.1%). The chain links TRBV7-2 to TRBJ2-3; 11 bases align to TRBD2. This CDR3 is 16 amino acids long. Germline V gene sequence: CDR1 SGHTA, CDR2 FQGNSA. J was trimmed by 7 bases and V by 1 base; bases with no gene match: 7. CDR3 nucleotides: TGTGCCAGCAGCTTAGGACTAGCGGGGCGGGGCTATACGCAGTATTTT. It encodes CASSLGLAGRGYTQYF. Together with reference TRBV7-2 and TRBJ2-3, the CDR3 gives the full variable domain: GAGVSQSPSNKVTEKGKDVELRCDPISGHTALYWYRQSLGQGLEFLIYFQGNSAPDKSGLPSDRFSAERTGGSVSTLTIQRTQQEDSAVYLCASSLGLAGRGYTQYFGPGTRLTVL.

This clone turned up a few times. The chain joins TRBV6-6 to TRBJ2-3; TRBD1 might be the D (6 bases). Germline CDR1 is MNHNY and CDR2 is SVGAGI (reference sequence). The germline V and J ends were trimmed by 2 bases and 3 bases, with 12 bases remaining between them. The CDR3 totals 15 residues. CDR3 protein: CASSYVGGQTDTQYF. CDR3 sequence (DNA): TGTGCCAGCAGTTACGTAGGGGGTCAAACAGATACGCAGTATTTT.

This clone was seen more than once but under ten times. The chain combines TRBV30 with TRBJ2-1; 16 bases fit TRBD2. CDR3 length: 17 residues. The trim removed 6 bases at V and 7 bases at J, leaving 12 bases unmatched. Germline loops: CDR1 GTSNPN, CDR2 SVGIG (reference sequence). CDR3 DNA sequence: TGTGCCTGCCATTCGAAAGGGACTAGCGGGGGGGCTAATGAGCAGTTCTTC. This gives the protein CACHSKGTSGGANEQFF.

This clone appeared a few times. The chain joins TRBV28 to TRBJ2-3; tentative D call: TRBD1 (5 bases). The CDR3 has 16 residues. V lost 8 bases to trimming and J lost 3 bases, with 21 bases between them. CDR1 MDHEN and CDR2 SYDVKM come from the germline V gene. CDR3 sequence: CASVGMGRVLTDTQYF. The CDR3 nucleotides read TGTGCCAGCGTGGGAATGGGCAGGGTCTTAACAGATACGCAGTATTTT.

V gene TRBV4-2 combines with J gene TRBJ1-6; maybe TRBD1 (6 bases). The germline V gene encodes CDR1 LGHNA and CDR2 YNFKEQ. This CDR3 region has 15 residues. The ends were cut back, 6 bases at V and 5 bases at J, with 14 bases in the middle. CDR3 loop: CASRNDRSHNSPLHF. The CDR3 coding sequence is TGTGCCAGCAGGAACGACAGGTCGCATAATTCACCCCTCCACTTT.

This clone appeared a few times. V is TRBV5-3 and J is TRBJ1-5, with 9 bases identical to TRBD1. Being an ORF, TRBV5-3 has a function that is uncertain. V lost 1 base to trimming and J lost 3 bases; unmatched junction nucleotides: 5. CDR3 length equals 16 residues. CDR3 protein: CARSLSRDRDNQPQHF. CDR3 coding DNA: TGTGCCAGAAGCTTGTCCCGGGACAGGGACAATCAGCCCCAGCATTTT.

The chain uses TRBV4-2 and TRBJ1-5, with D perhaps TRBD1 (6 bases). CDR1 and CDR2 from the germline V gene are LGHNA and YNFKEQ. This CDR3 has 15 residues. The V gene lost 4 bases and the J gene lost 4 bases, with 14 bases spanning the gap. Here the CDR3 reads CASSLSDSRNQPQHF. The CDR3 coding sequence is TGTGCCAGCAGCCTTTCGGACAGTAGGAATCAGCCCCAGCATTTT.

The chain employs TRBV14 and TRBJ2-2; TRBD1 aligns across 10 bases. The CDR3 covers 15 residues. V dropped 5 bases and J dropped 7; count of bases not matched to a gene: 7. Germline CDR1 SGHDN, CDR2 FVKESK. CDR3 DNA: TGTGCCAGCAGCACCCGGACAGGGGGTATCGGGGAGCTGTTTTTT. It encodes CASSTRTGGIGELFF.

This clone was observed a handful of times. CDR3 loop: CASSSVPRGWADTQYF. In DNA, the CDR3 is TGTGCCAGCAGCTCCGTTCCAAGGGGATGGGCAGATACGCAGTATTTT. The V gene is TRBV11-1, the J gene TRBJ2-3; tentative D call: TRBD1 (5 bases). Germline CDR1 is SGHAT and CDR2 is FQDESV (reference sequence). Trimming shortened V by 4 bases and J by 4 bases, and 18 bases separated the two germline ends. The CDR3 covers 16 residues.

This clone is labeled medium-sized. This chain links TRBV9 with TRBJ2-7; TRBD1 aligns across 7 bases. This CDR3 is built from 14 residues. V was pared by 9 bases and J by 4 bases, with 13 bases of the junction left unmatched. The germline CDR1 and CDR2 sequences are SGDLS and YYNGEE. Here the CDR3 DNA reads TGTGCCACCCTACGGCCGGACAGGTCATACGAGCAGTACTTC. It is translated as CATLRPDRSYEQYF.

This clone showed up just a few times. The chain recombines TRBV18 with TRBJ1-2; D may be TRBD1 (6 bases). The germline CDR1 and CDR2 sequences are KGHSH and LQKENI. V shed 3 bases and J shed 3 bases, with 14 bases lying between them. The CDR3 consists of 15 residues. CDR3 region: CASSPNRVPYYGYTF. The CDR3 DNA sequence: TGTGCCAGCTCACCGAACAGGGTCCCGTACTATGGCTACACCTTC.

This chain connects TRBV18 to TRBJ2-2; 12 bases match TRBD1. This CDR3 region has 16 residues. The ends lost 6 bases at V and 6 bases at J; junction bases unmatched: 8. Germline CDR1 reads KGHSH; CDR2 reads LQKENI. CDR3 coding DNA: TGTGCCAGCTCCCACCGGGACAGGGGGCTCTCCGGGGAGCTGTTTTTT. It specifies CASSHRDRGLSGELFF.

By share, this clone counts as medium-sized. The V call is TRBV14, the J call TRBJ1-2, with a possible D match to TRBD1 (5 bases). The germline V gene has CDR1 SGHDN and CDR2 FVKESK. Trimming removed 0 bases at V and 7 bases at J, with 12 bases between. The CDR3 sequence is 14 residues long. CDR3 in amino acids: CASSQEMGLTGYTF. CDR3 nucleotides: TGTGCCAGCAGCCAAGAGATGGGACTCACTGGCTACACCTTC.

The CDR3 sequence is CASSVDPTSGGAGEQFF. The CDR3 DNA sequence: TGTGCCAGCAGCGTAGATCCGACTAGCGGGGGGGCAGGTGAGCAGTTCTTC. The rearrangement links TRBV9 to TRBJ2-1, with TRBD2 identical over 14 bases. Germline V gene data show CDR1 as SGDLS and CDR2 as YYNGEE. The junction had 8 bases not matched to a gene; V was cut back by 0 bases and J by 9 bases. This CDR3 contains 17 residues.

This clone was seen a few times. The chain's CDR3 is CASSLNRDNSPLHF. Here the CDR3 DNA reads TGCGCCAGCAGCTTGAACCGCGATAATTCACCCCTCCACTTT. The chain couples TRBV5-1 to TRBJ1-6; no reliable D call. V was trimmed by 1 base and J by 5 bases, leaving 7 bases between them. The CDR3 length is 14 residues. The germline V gene has CDR1 SGHRS and CDR2 YFSETQ.

The sample holds a few counts of this clone. This rearrangement joins TRBV6-1 to TRBJ1-2; D is possibly TRBD1 (5 bases). Germline loops: CDR1 MNHNS, CDR2 SASEGT. CDR3 length: 14 residues. V lost 7 bases and J lost 4, with 16 bases in between. The CDR3 reads CASNLRGGRYGYTF. CDR3 sequence (DNA): TGTGCCAGCAACCTAAGGGGTGGACGCTATGGCTACACCTTC.

The rearrangement links TRBV6-6 to TRBJ2-1; 10 bases are a match to TRBD1. Unmatched junction bases numbered 9, after V lost 7 bases and J lost 3 bases. Germline-derived CDR1 and CDR2 are MNHNY and SVGAGI (reference sequence). This CDR3 region has 16 residues. The CDR3 is CASTKSGTGDYNEQFF. CDR3 nucleotides: TGTGCCAGCACTAAATCCGGGACAGGGGACTACAATGAGCAGTTCTTC.

The rearrangement links TRBV7-2 to TRBJ2-3; TRBD2 matches 11 bases. The CDR3 has 18 residues. Germline V CDR1 and CDR2: SGHTA, FQGNSA. After removal of 2 bases from V and 0 bases from J, the junction contained 7 bases not matched to a gene. CDR3 nucleotides: TGTGCCAGCAGCTTATATCCTAGCGGGGGGTCTAGCACAGATACGCAGTATTTT. Amino acid sequence: CASSLYPSGGSSTDTQYF.

The J gene is TRBJ1-4, the V gene TRBV4-3; D unresolved. The germline V gene has CDR1 LGHNA and CDR2 YSLEER. The V end was cut by 0 bases, the J end by 14 bases, with 22 bases between. This CDR3 is built from 16 residues. Here the CDR3 DNA reads TGCGCCAGCAGCCAAGAAGTATGGAGGGTTGGGGAAGGCCTGTTTTTT. It specifies CASSQEVWRVGEGLFF.

This clone was seen a few times. V usage is TRBV18 and J usage is TRBJ1-1, with D possibly TRBD1 on 6 matching bases. The CDR3 is 15 amino acids. Germline V gives CDR1 KGHSH, CDR2 LQKENI. V was cut by 1 base and J by 1 base, with 10 bases left in between. The CDR3, as DNA: TGTGCCAGCTCACCACTTCAGACAGGGAACACTGAAGCTTTCTTT. Amino acid sequence: CASSPLQTGNTEAFF.